A single sample is the source of the 9 T cell receptor beta chains below, sequenced in a study of long-term antiretroviral therapy in people with HIV. Sequencing used immunoSEQ v3.0 at survey level. The table came from immunoSEQ multiplex PCR; TCRdb's copy has only in-frame clones and leaves some out. This sample has about 25,000 clones, with 80% to 90% found just once. The starting material was unsorted PBMCs, obtained 1.2 years after starting antiretroviral therapy. The source is a man aged 50 to 59 with HIV.

The CDR3 DNA reads as TGTGCCAGCAGCCGACAAAGCACAGGGAACACCGGGGAGCTGTTTTTT. Translated, it gives CASSRQSTGNTGELFF. The V gene is TRBV7-2, the J gene TRBJ2-2; TRBD1 might be the D (5 bases). This CDR3 is built from 16 residues. V was pared by 5 bases and J by 1 base, with 14 bases between. CDR1 SGHTA and CDR2 FQGNSA come from the germline V gene.

The chain's CDR3 is CASGGGSYNEQFF. The CDR3, as DNA: TGTGCCAGCGGAGGGGGGTCCTACAATGAGCAGTTCTTC. The chain employs TRBV28 and TRBJ2-1; D is tentatively TRBD1 or TRBD2 (6 bases each). V shed 8 bases and J shed 1 base, with 9 bases lying between them. Germline V CDR1 and CDR2: MDHEN, SYDVKM. There are 13 residues in the CDR3.

V is TRBV9 and J is TRBJ1-1; 10 bases match TRBD1. The CDR3 consists of 15 residues. V lost 4 bases to trimming and J lost 6 bases; unmatched junction nucleotides: 9. CDR1 and CDR2 (germline): SGDLS, YYNGEE. The CDR3 loop reads CASSSTGGGIPEAFF. Written as DNA, the CDR3 is TGTGCCAGCAGCTCGACAGGGGGCGGAATCCCTGAAGCTTTCTTT.

This clone came up a few times. This chain links TRBV7-8 with TRBJ2-1; D is perhaps TRBD1 (5 bases). The CDR3 loop spans 11 amino acids. The ends were cut back, 1 base at V and 14 bases at J, with 9 bases in the middle. CDR1 is SGHVS and CDR2 is FQNEAQ in the germline V gene. CDR3 loop: CASSLEGIEFF. The DNA for the CDR3 is TGTGCCAGCAGCTTAGAGGGGATCGAGTTCTTC.

This chain joins TRBV5-1 and TRBJ2-7; a weak D match, TRBD1 (6 bases). V gave up 5 bases and J gave up 5 bases, with 20 bases separating them. The length of the CDR3 is 15 residues. Germline V gene lookup returns CDR1 SGHRS and CDR2 YFSETQ. The CDR3 loop is CASRGSTGASHEQYF. In DNA form, the CDR3 reads TGCGCCAGCAGGGGTTCGACAGGCGCTTCCCACGAGCAGTACTTC.

The chain uses TRBV9 and TRBJ2-2; no firm D call. This CDR3 is 13 amino acids long. V lost 2 bases, J lost 3 bases, and 5 bases lay in between. Germline V gives CDR1 SGDLS, CDR2 YYNGEE. The chain's CDR3 is CASSVQYTGELFF. The DNA for the CDR3 is TGTGCCAGCAGCGTCCAATACACCGGGGAGCTGTTTTTT.

The chain joins TRBV28 to TRBJ2-7; TRBD1 matches 7 bases. After removal of 3 bases from V and 6 bases from J, the junction contained 11 bases not matched to a gene. Germline loops: CDR1 MDHEN, CDR2 SYDVKM. CDR3 length: 15 residues. The CDR3 region is CASSFLSAGQAEQYF. CDR3 bases: TGTGCCAGCAGTTTTCTGTCAGCTGGACAGGCCGAGCAGTACTTC.

The V call is TRBV28, the J call TRBJ1-4; maybe TRBD1 (6 bases). The V end was cut by 9 bases, the J end by 4 bases, with 27 bases between. The germline V gene encodes CDR1 MDHEN and CDR2 SYDVKM. The CDR3 length is 18 residues. The CDR3 spells CASTSDRFSIRFNEKLFF. The CDR3 DNA follows: TGTGCCAGTACTTCCGACAGGTTTTCGATCCGCTTTAATGAAAAACTGTTTTTT.

In its sample, this clone was seen a few times. This rearrangement joins TRBV7-9 to TRBJ1-2; D is ambiguous. The germline V and J ends were trimmed by 1 base and 7 bases, with 10 bases remaining between them. Germline CDR1 and CDR2: SEHNR and FQNEAQ (reference sequence). The CDR3 length is 13 residues. CDR3 DNA: TGTGCCAGCAGCTTAGTGTCGACGGGTGGCTACACCTTC. It is translated as CASSLVSTGGYTF. Supplemented by reference TRBV7-9 and TRBJ1-2, the full variable domain reads DTGVSQNPRHKITKRGQNVTFRCDPISEHNRLYWYRQTLGQGPEFLTYFQNEAQLEKSRLLSDRFSAERPKGSFSTLEIQRTEQGDSAMYLCASSLVSTGGYTFGSGTRLTVV.